This T cell receptor beta chain appears in the sequencing data of a study of response to subunit inactivated influenza vaccine. Whole-study findings and limits: Every seasonal influenza vaccination brings in few new T cells, the authors suggested.

TCRdb re-called the RT-PCR reads with MiXCR, one entry per CDR3 protein. The sample holds around 300,000 distinct CDR3 sequences, approximately 23% seen once. Trimming cost V 1 base and J 1 base; bases outside gene matches: 4. Germline-derived CDR1 and CDR2 are SGHVS and FQNEAQ. The CDR3 totals 16 residues. About this clonotype itself: The antigen remains unidentified.

This sample comprised PBMCs from blood, obtained approximately 20 months after vaccination. The sequence derives from a man in his fifties or sixties who received an inactivated influenza vaccine. The chain has TRBV7-8 and TRBJ1-5, with 7 bases aligning to TRBD1. The CDR3 nucleotides read TGTGCCAGCAGCTTAGAAGGGGGCGGGAGCAATCAGCCCCAGCATTTT. It codes for CASSLEGGGSNQPQHF.